This T cell receptor beta chain stems from a study of Graves' ophthalmopathy and Graves' hyperthyroidism (dated by TCRdb to between 2017 and 2018). Looking at the study overall: Peripheral blood was collected at initial diagnosis, prior to any treatment. In about six hyperthyroidism patients, the T-cell repertoires found in thyroid tissue were compared with those found in blood. The study used TCR beta repertoire signatures to distinguish Graves' ophthalmopathy from Graves' hyperthyroidism and to predict progression to ophthalmopathy. In total, approximately 130 blood samples were TCR-sequenced: 40 to 45 ophthalmopathy, under 80 hyperthyroidism and about 17 hyperthyroidism-to-ophthalmopathy patients. An independent validation cohort was composed of 18 hyperthyroidism patients and around 16 patients who later progressed from hyperthyroidism to ophthalmopathy. For training and testing, the roughly 100 patients in the discovery cohort were randomly divided in a 7:3 ratio. Following sampling, methimazole starting at 30 mg daily was administered to hyperthyroidism patients, and high-dose intravenous methylprednisolone was administered to ophthalmopathy patients. To explore V-J signatures distinguishing ophthalmopathy from hyperthyroidism, a discovery set of more than 95 patients (roughly 45 ophthalmopathy, over 55 stable hyperthyroidism) was enrolled.

CDR1 MNHEY and CDR2 SVGAGI were looked up in the germline V gene. V and J lose 4 bases and 4 bases, and a span of 11 bases separates them. From the cysteine through the phenylalanine, the CDR3 covers 14 amino acids. Only the CDR3 DNA stays, 42 bases, in frame from base 1. TCR beta CDR3 regions were amplified from RNA transcripts for repertoire sequencing. HTBI primers and the Qiagen OneStep RT-PCR kit were used in a first-round RT-PCR, which was followed by a second-round multiplex PCR, size selection and purification. Sequencing of the libraries was carried out on an Illumina HiSeq2000 in paired-end mode with 100 bp reads. From the authors' description of their analysis: SOAPnuke was used to process the reads, throwing out any read that had adapters, had uncalled bases, had a mean Phred below 15, or lacked an exact constant-primer or identifier match. High-quality paired reads were merged with COPE v1.2.5. Each unique nucleotide sequence was defined as a clonotype, and clonotypes were aligned to IMGT TRB V, D and J references with MiTCR v1.1. The analysis was limited to V-J combinations with a frequency above 0.0001, which together covered just over 98% of the repertoires. For each V-J combination, a TCR clonal expansion and chaos score was defined as F50 clonal expansion divided by the chaos observed in the TCRdist matrix. Welch's t-statistics and random forest were used to reduce the features to 13 V-J combinations, which were then used as input to a naive Bayes classifier. Thyroid-blood repertoire similarity was quantified with the Morisita-Horn index. The raw public reads went through TCRdb reprocessing: fastp at Q25, MiXCR clone calling, in-frame beta chains kept. Identical CDR3 proteins give one entry, which carries the most common genes and DNA. Here the V and J calls rest on TCRdb's processing, not on the authors' analysis. The sample has about 210,000 distinct CDR3 sequences on record, roughly 27% of them singletons. Around 10% of the sample is in the top ten clones.

Ophthalmopathy patients had moderately to severely active disease, Clinical Activity Score of at least 3, NOSPECS grade of at least 4, and disease duration under 3 months. Patients with other autoimmune diseases, uncontrolled infections, pregnancy or lactation were excluded from the study. Clinical symptoms, serum thyroxine, TRAb, thyroid ultrasound and orbital computed tomography formed the basis of the diagnosis. PBMCs were isolated from about 10 ml of fresh peripheral blood by Ficoll-Paque density gradient centrifugation. Trizol reagent was used to extract the total RNA, and its quality was then checked on an Agilent 2100 Bioanalyzer. Study-level results and caveats: In cross-validation, the 13-signature model distinguished ophthalmopathy from stable hyperthyroidism with around 90% sensitivity and 81.08% specificity, while in the test set the corresponding values were about 79% and 69%. Among expanded thyroid clonotypes with frequency above 0.001, most also showed up in blood, which suggests that blood repertoires may reflect the thyroid immune response. No statistical method was used to predetermine the sample size, and group allocation was not hidden from the investigators. In validation, the model predicted ophthalmopathy progression with about 70% sensitivity and 72.22% specificity; eleven to twelve predicted patients were CT-confirmed with GO in a median of approximately 6.5 months.

Many counts were recorded for this clonotype. The clone's antigen remains unknown. The record has no base qualities; no much larger clone is one base away. This receptor was obtained from a middle-aged man with Graves' ophthalmopathy. Donor details come from another sample of the same person, matched by shared clones. The rearranged chain carries TRBV6-5 and TRBJ1-5; TRBD1 is a possible D gene, resting on 6 matching bases. Sequencing was done on a sample of peripheral blood. The CDR3 has the sequence CASSSRGRNQPQHF. The DNA sequence is given as TGTGCCAGCAGTTCCAGGGGCCGTAATCAGCCCCAGCATTTT.